The clone carrying this TCR beta chain appeared a few times. The antigen is undetermined. The V and J ends lost 5 bases and 1 base respectively, with 11 bases between them. This CDR3 spans 13 amino acids. The germline V gene encodes CDR1 SQVTM and CDR2 ANQGSEA. These data belong to a study of T-cell reconstitution after alpha-beta-depleted transplantation in children. Findings and caveats of the study: Reported findings indicate that, about two months after transplant, alpha-beta T cells came from several hundred expanded clones, which were derived from non-depleted graft cells. One year post-transplant, T-cell counts and diversity were largely derived from T cells produced anew.

Preparation of the TCRbeta library involved a method that used unique molecular identifiers. TCRdb re-derived calls from the PCR reads in MiXCR, one entry per CDR3 protein. The table lists some 350,000 distinct CDR3 sequences, about a sixth of them singletons. The chain has TRBV29-1 and TRBJ1-1; maybe TRBD1 (5 bases). The starting material was PBMCs, mostly from graft donor cells, obtained 360 days after TCRalphabeta/CD19-depleted stem cell transplant. The sequence derives from a male patient aged 2-15 years who had a stem cell transplant for acute lymphoblastic leukemia, so the T cells may come from the graft donor. In DNA, the CDR3 is TGCAGCGTTTCGACTAGGGGGAACACTGAAGCTTTCTTT. Its protein product is CSVSTRGNTEAFF.